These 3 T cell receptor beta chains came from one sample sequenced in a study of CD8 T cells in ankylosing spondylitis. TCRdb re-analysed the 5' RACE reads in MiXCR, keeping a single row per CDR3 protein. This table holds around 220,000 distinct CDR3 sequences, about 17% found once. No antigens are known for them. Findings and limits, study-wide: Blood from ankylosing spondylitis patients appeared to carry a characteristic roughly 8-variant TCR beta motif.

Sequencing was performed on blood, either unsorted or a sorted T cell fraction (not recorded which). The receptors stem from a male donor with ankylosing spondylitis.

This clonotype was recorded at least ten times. The DNA for the CDR3 is TGTGCCAGCAGCTTGGGGGGTTTGGATGCGCAGTTCTTC. This gives the protein CASSLGGLDAQFF. The chain carries TRBV5-5 and TRBJ2-1; D unresolved. This CDR3 comprises 13 residues. Between the trimmed V and J ends, which lost 0 bases and 12 bases, there was a span of 13 bases. Germline values: CDR1 SGHKS, CDR2 YYEKEE (reference sequence). Filled out from reference TRBV5-5 and TRBJ2-1, the complete variable domain reads DAGVTQSPTHLIKTRGQQVTLRCSPISGHKSVSWYQQVLGQGPQFIFQYYEKEERGRGNFPDRFSARQFPNYSSELNVNALLLGDSALYLCASSLGGLDAQFFGPGTRLTVL.

The CDR3 region has the DNA TGTGCCAGCAGTTACCGAAGTGGAAGGGGATTGGACAATGAGCAGTTCTTC. Amino acid sequence: CASSYRSGRGLDNEQFF. V is TRBV6-2 or TRBV6-3 and J is TRBJ2-1; D perhaps matches TRBD1 (5 bases). This CDR3 spans 17 amino acids. Germline-derived CDR1 and CDR2 are MNHEY and SVGEGT. The V end lost 2 bases, the J end lost 5 bases, and 19 bases lay between the germline ends.

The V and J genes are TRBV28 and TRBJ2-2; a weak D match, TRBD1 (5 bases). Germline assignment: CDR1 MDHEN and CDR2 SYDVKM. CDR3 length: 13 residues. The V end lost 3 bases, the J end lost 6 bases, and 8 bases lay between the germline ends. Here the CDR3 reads CASSFWGAGELFF. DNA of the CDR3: TGTGCCAGCAGTTTTTGGGGCGCCGGGGAGCTGTTTTTT.